Listed here are 29 T cell receptor beta chains from one sample, sequenced in a study of spatial heterogeneity in lung cancer. TCRdb reprocessed the 5' RACE reads via MiXCR and lists one record per CDR3 protein. This table holds about 3,200 distinct CDR3 sequences, approximately 16% found once. Time point noted: sample taken at primary tumor resection. Frozen PBMC, nontumor lung or tumor provided whole RNA, which was sequenced unsorted. The specimen comprised PBMCs, sampled at surgery. These receptors were taken from a female donor with early-stage non-small cell lung cancer.

This rearrangement joins TRBV5-1 to TRBJ2-1, with 7 positions matching TRBD2. CDR3 size: 14 residues. V lost 2 bases and J lost 7; bases outside the gene matches: 6. Germline V CDR1 and CDR2: SGHRS, YFSETQ. CDR3 nucleotides: TGCGCCAGCAGCTTCGCGGGGGTAGGTAATGAGCAGTTCTTC. Encoded protein: CASSFAGVGNEQFF.

The sample holds many counts of this clonotype. The chain combines TRBV18 with TRBJ2-4; the match to TRBD1 covers 9 bases. From germline, CDR1 is KGHSH and CDR2 LQKENI. This CDR3 is 16 amino acids long. V shed 4 bases, J shed 3 bases, and the junction held 7 bases outside the gene matches. The CDR3 DNA reads TGTGCCAGCTCACTACCGGGACAGGGAGGCAAAAACATTCAGTACTTC. Amino acid sequence: CASSLPGQGGKNIQYF.

This clonotype was seen ten or more times. This chain joins TRBV24-1 and TRBJ2-1, with D perhaps TRBD1 (6 bases). The V and J ends lost 2 bases and 4 bases respectively, with 23 bases between them. Germline V gives CDR1 KGHDR, CDR2 SFDVKD. CDR3 length: 19 amino acids. CDR3 residues: CATSDSDSLASQSYNEQFF. CDR3 nucleotides: TGTGCCACCAGTGATTCGGACAGCCTGGCGTCCCAGTCTTACAATGAGCAGTTCTTC.

This chain uses TRBV6-2 or TRBV6-3 with TRBJ1-1; tentative D call: TRBD1 (5 bases). The germline V and J ends were trimmed by 6 bases and 4 bases, with 12 bases remaining between them. The CDR3 loop spans 13 amino acids. The germline V gene encodes CDR1 MNHEY and CDR2 SVGEGT. The CDR3 DNA reads TGTGCCAGCAGAGACGGGGGGAGCACTGAAGCTTTCTTT. It yields the protein CASRDGGSTEAFF.

The table lists this clonotype with many counts. The chain recombines TRBV19 with TRBJ2-1, with D perhaps TRBD1 (5 bases). The CDR3 runs to 16 residues. Germline V gene lookup returns CDR1 LNHDA and CDR2 SQIVND (reference sequence). The V end was cut by 3 bases, the J end by 0 bases, with 12 bases between. CDR3 residues: CASSMGDRSSYNEQFF. CDR3 nucleotide sequence: TGTGCCAGTAGTATGGGTGACAGAAGCTCCTACAATGAGCAGTTCTTC.

This clonotype was recorded at least ten times. V and J are TRBV7-9 and TRBJ1-5, with a weak D call TRBD1 (5 bases). The V gene lost 8 bases and the J gene lost 12 bases, with 17 bases spanning the gap. CDR1 and CDR2 (germline): SEHNR, FQNEAQ (reference sequence). This CDR3 has 12 amino acids. CDR3 in DNA: TGTGCCAGCGAAGGGGACGGCCGTCACCAGCATTTT. It translates to CASEGDGRHQHF.

This clonotype was observed many times. This sequence joins TRBV7-9 and TRBJ1-2; 9 bases agree with TRBD1. From germline, CDR1 is SEHNR and CDR2 FQNEAQ (reference sequence). With 0 bases clipped from V and 7 bases from J, the junction kept 6 bases outside the gene matches. CDR3 length equals 15 residues. In DNA form, the CDR3 reads TGTGCCAGCAGCTTAGCGAGACAGGGGGGCTCTGGCTACACCTTC. This sequence encodes CASSLARQGGSGYTF. Based on the CDR3 plus reference TRBV7-9 and TRBJ1-2, the full variable domain is DTGVSQNPRHKITKRGQNVTFRCDPISEHNRLYWYRQTLGQGPEFLTYFQNEAQLEKSRLLSDRFSAERPKGSFSTLEIQRTEQGDSAMYLCASSLARQGGSGYTFGSGTRLTVV.

By frequency in the sample, this clonotype is medium-sized. CDR3 in amino acids: CSVDRREQFF. DNA for the CDR3: TGCAGCGTTGACAGGCGAGAGCAGTTCTTC. The chain combines TRBV29-1 with TRBJ2-1; no clear D gene. The CDR3 totals 10 residues. V lost 3 bases and J lost 10, with 7 bases in between. The germline CDR1 and CDR2 sequences are SQVTM and ANQGSEA.

This clonotype is termed medium-sized. This sequence joins TRBV28 and TRBJ2-7; 7 bases are shared with TRBD1. The CDR3 spans 15 residues. Per germline, CDR1 MDHEN and CDR2 SYDVKM. V trimming: 5 bases; J trimming: 3 bases; junction bases outside the gene matches: 10. This CDR3 reads CASSPRTGTSYEQYF. The CDR3 DNA follows: TGTGCCAGCAGTCCCCGGACAGGAACGAGCTACGAGCAGTACTTC.

This clonotype was seen many times. This chain joins TRBV20-1 and TRBJ2-3; 7 bases fit TRBD2. CDR3 length: 15 residues. The germline V gene encodes CDR1 DFQATT and CDR2 SNEGSKA (reference sequence). J was trimmed by 4 bases and V by 5 bases; bases with no gene match: 12. Here the CDR3 reads CSAFPGRLAPDTQYF. For the CDR3, the DNA is TGCAGTGCTTTTCCAGGGAGACTAGCACCAGATACGCAGTATTTT.

This clonotype has just a few counts. V and J are TRBV19 and TRBJ1-2, with 11 positions matching TRBD1. The CDR3 contains 14 residues. Trimming removed 6 bases from V and 4 bases from J; junction bases left unmatched: 4. CDR1 and CDR2 (germline): LNHDA, SQIVND (reference sequence). The CDR3 coding sequence is TGTGCCAGTAGCGGACAGGGGGCGATCTATGGCTACACCTTC. Translation: CASSGQGAIYGYTF.

The table lists this clonotype with many counts. The rearrangement uses TRBV20-1 and TRBJ2-2, with 11 nucleotides matching TRBD2. The CDR3 covers 13 residues. Looked up from germline, CDR1 is DFQATT and CDR2 is SNEGSKA (reference sequence). Trimming took 6 bases from V and 5 from J; bases not matched to a gene: 2. Written as DNA, the CDR3 is TGCAGTGCCCGGACTAGCGGGACCGGGGAGCTGTTTTTT. Amino acids: CSARTSGTGELFF.

This chain links TRBV6-1 with TRBJ2-7; D call uncertain. V dropped 1 base and J dropped 2 bases, with 6 bases sitting between them. Germline V gene sequence: CDR1 MNHNS, CDR2 SASEGT. The CDR3 length is 13 residues. The chain's CDR3 is CASSEGPAYEQYV. The CDR3 nucleotides are TGTGCCAGCAGTGAAGGGCCAGCCTACGAGCAGTACGTC.

This clonotype was counted ten times or more. The chain combines TRBV7-2 with TRBJ2-7; D is ambiguous. CDR1 is SGHTA, CDR2 FQGNSA, per germline. V was trimmed by 3 bases and J by 2 bases, leaving 11 bases between them. The CDR3 extends over 14 amino acids. The CDR3 DNA reads as TGTGCCAGCAGCTTCTACAGTCTTACCTACGAGCAGTACTTC. Protein product: CASSFYSLTYEQYF.

This clonotype was seen many times. The chain joins TRBV19 to TRBJ1-1; 7 bases are shared with TRBD1. Germline lookup yields CDR1 LNHDA and CDR2 SQIVND (reference sequence). V lost 9 bases and J lost 2; bases outside the gene matches: 6. The CDR3 is 13 amino acids. CDR3 sequence reads: CASRDSANTEAFF. The CDR3, as DNA: TGTGCCAGCCGGGACAGCGCCAACACTGAAGCTTTCTTT.

This rearrangement joins TRBV7-3 to TRBJ2-3; 12 positions agree with TRBD2. CDR3 size: 15 residues. Trimming at V came to 6 bases and at J to 7 bases, leaving 8 bases not matched to a gene. CDR1 is SGHTA, CDR2 FQGTGA, per germline. This chain's CDR3 is CASSPSGRASNTQYF. As DNA, the CDR3 is TGTGCCAGCAGTCCTAGCGGGAGGGCGTCGAATACGCAGTATTTT.

This clonotype was recorded at least ten times. The chain employs TRBV23-1 and TRBJ2-2; TRBD1 matches 9 bases. TRBV23-1 is marked as an open reading frame, function uncertain. V lost 10 bases, J lost 4 bases, and 13 bases stayed unmatched. The CDR3 length is 16 residues. The CDR3 coding sequence is TGCGCCACCTGGAGCCGGGACAGGGTGGGCACCGGGGAGCTGTTTTTT. Translating gives CATWSRDRVGTGELFF.

The table lists this clonotype with many counts. A junction boundary mismatches the germline segment, possibly from a read error. CDR3 in amino acids: CASSLAGGSRDTQYF. The CDR3 bases are TGTGCCAGCAGCTTAGCGGGCGGGAGCAGAGATACGCAGTATTTT. The chain combines TRBV7-9 with TRBJ2-3; 7 bases fit TRBD2. The CDR3 covers 15 residues. Germline CDR1 SEHNR, CDR2 FQNEAQ (reference sequence).

This clonotype was counted only a few times. V usage is TRBV29-1 and J usage is TRBJ1-2, with D possibly matching TRBD1 (6 bases). The CDR3 runs 12 residues. Deletions cut 5 bases from V and 1 base from J, with 8 bases between. Per the germline V gene, CDR1 is SQVTM and CDR2 is ANQGSEA. As DNA, the CDR3 is TGCAGCGTTAGGGGGGGTAACTATGGCTACACCTTC. Amino acid sequence: CSVRGGNYGYTF.

This clonotype came up many times. The chain employs TRBV7-9 and TRBJ1-1; 7 bases are a match to TRBD1. Germline assignment: CDR1 SEHNR and CDR2 FQNEAQ (reference sequence). Unmatched junction bases numbered 8, after V lost 5 bases and J lost 8 bases. This CDR3 has 13 amino acids. CDR3 in DNA: TGTGCCAGCAGCCCAAACGGACAGGCCGAAGCTTTCTTT. Translating it yields CASSPNGQAEAFF.

This clonotype has ten or more counts. This chain uses TRBV4-1 with TRBJ2-7; D gene unclear. Trimming left V 3 bases short and J 6 bases short, with 15 bases between. Germline V gene sequence: CDR1 MGHRA, CDR2 YSYEKL. The length of the CDR3 is 14 residues. This chain's CDR3 is CASSHARAIGEQYF. CDR3 DNA: TGCGCCAGCAGCCATGCACGGGCAATCGGCGAGCAGTACTTC.

This clonotype was seen at least ten times. The V gene is TRBV7-2, the J gene TRBJ1-5; D perhaps matches TRBD1 (6 bases). The germline CDR1 and CDR2 sequences are SGHTA and FQGNSA. This CDR3 has 22 residues. Trimming left V 4 bases short and J 0 bases short, with 31 bases between. The CDR3 DNA follows: TGTGCCAGCAGCTCGCAACGGGACACGGAGTCTGAAAACGCATATAGCAATCAGCCCCAGCATTTT. Its translation: CASSSQRDTESENAYSNQPQHF.

The chain uses TRBV28 and TRBJ2-5; TRBD1 agrees at 7 bases. The germline gives CDR1 MDHEN, CDR2 SYDVKM. The trim removed 5 bases at V and 1 base at J, leaving 4 bases unmatched. There are 14 residues in the CDR3. In DNA form, the CDR3 reads TGTGCCAGCAGTATACGGGACAGCCAAGAGACCCAGTACTTC. This sequence encodes CASSIRDSQETQYF.

By share of the sample, this clonotype is medium-sized. The V and J genes are TRBV5-8 and TRBJ2-7; possible D gene TRBD1, 5 bases. The ends were cut back, 1 base at V and 2 bases at J, with 13 bases in the middle. Germline V gives CDR1 SGHTS, CDR2 YDEGEE. CDR3 length equals 15 residues. CDR3 region: CASSLSATGPYEQYF. DNA of the CDR3: TGTGCCAGCAGCTTGTCAGCCACAGGTCCCTACGAGCAGTACTTC.

The rearrangement uses TRBV21-1 and TRBJ2-7; TRBD2, as called in the table, went unchecked against the DNA. TRBV21-1 is shown as a pseudogene. The CDR3 is 19 amino acids. CDR3 amino acids: CASSASRLAGGPNVGEQYF. The CDR3 DNA sequence: TGTGCCAGCAGCGCCTCGCGGCTAGCGGGAGGGCCCAATGTCGGCGAGCAGTACTTC.

By frequency in the sample, this clonotype is medium-sized. V is TRBV6-4 and J is TRBJ2-1; a possible D gene is TRBD2 (6 bases). The CDR3 is 15 residues long. The V gene lost 4 bases and the J gene lost 4 bases, with 14 bases spanning the gap. Germline CDR1 and CDR2: MRHNA and SNTAGT. CDR3 sequence: CASSVEGGYYNEQFF. For the CDR3, the DNA is TGTGCCAGCAGTGTCGAGGGAGGTTATTACAATGAGCAGTTCTTC.

This clonotype appeared many times. The chain carries TRBV6-1 and TRBJ2-7; D is unresolved. The CDR3 is 13 residues long. CDR1 is MNHNS, CDR2 SASEGT, per germline. The V end was cut by 1 base, the J end by 0 bases, with 4 bases between. CDR3 residues: CASSEGPSYEQYF. The DNA for the CDR3 is TGTGCCAGCAGTGAAGGGCCCTCCTACGAGCAGTACTTC.

There are many counts of this clonotype. A much more abundant neighbour one base away suggests this may be a read error. The chain is built from TRBV9 and TRBJ2-1; D ambiguous. Trimming took off 3 bases at V and 8 bases at J, with 15 bases between the two ends. Germline values: CDR1 SGDLS, CDR2 YYNGEE. There are 14 residues in the CDR3. This chain's CDR3 is CASSGEKAFYEQFF. The CDR3, as DNA: TGTGCCAGCAGCGGGGAAAAAGCGTTCTATGAGCAGTTCTTC.

For the CDR3, the DNA is TGTGCCAGCAGGCCCAGGACAGAGTATAATTCACCCCTCCACTTT. Amino acids: CASRPRTEYNSPLHF. This chain joins TRBV28 and TRBJ1-6; D may be TRBD1 (6 bases). V was cut by 6 bases and J by 4 bases, with 13 bases left in between. Germline V lookup: CDR1 MDHEN, CDR2 SYDVKM. CDR3 length equals 15 residues.